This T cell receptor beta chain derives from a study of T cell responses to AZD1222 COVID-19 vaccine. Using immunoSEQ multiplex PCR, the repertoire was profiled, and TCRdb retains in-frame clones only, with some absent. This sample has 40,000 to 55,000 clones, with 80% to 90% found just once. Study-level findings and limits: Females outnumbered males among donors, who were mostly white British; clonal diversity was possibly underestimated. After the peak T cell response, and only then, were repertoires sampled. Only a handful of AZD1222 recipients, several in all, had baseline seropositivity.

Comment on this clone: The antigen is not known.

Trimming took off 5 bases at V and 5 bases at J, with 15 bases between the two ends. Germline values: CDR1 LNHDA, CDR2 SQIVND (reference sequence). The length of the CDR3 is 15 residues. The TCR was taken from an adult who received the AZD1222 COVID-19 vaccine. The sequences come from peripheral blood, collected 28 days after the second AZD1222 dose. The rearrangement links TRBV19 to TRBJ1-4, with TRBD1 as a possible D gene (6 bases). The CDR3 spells CASSPAQGSNEKLFF. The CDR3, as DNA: TGTGCCAGTAGTCCTGCCCAGGGGTCAAATGAAAAACTGTTTTTT.